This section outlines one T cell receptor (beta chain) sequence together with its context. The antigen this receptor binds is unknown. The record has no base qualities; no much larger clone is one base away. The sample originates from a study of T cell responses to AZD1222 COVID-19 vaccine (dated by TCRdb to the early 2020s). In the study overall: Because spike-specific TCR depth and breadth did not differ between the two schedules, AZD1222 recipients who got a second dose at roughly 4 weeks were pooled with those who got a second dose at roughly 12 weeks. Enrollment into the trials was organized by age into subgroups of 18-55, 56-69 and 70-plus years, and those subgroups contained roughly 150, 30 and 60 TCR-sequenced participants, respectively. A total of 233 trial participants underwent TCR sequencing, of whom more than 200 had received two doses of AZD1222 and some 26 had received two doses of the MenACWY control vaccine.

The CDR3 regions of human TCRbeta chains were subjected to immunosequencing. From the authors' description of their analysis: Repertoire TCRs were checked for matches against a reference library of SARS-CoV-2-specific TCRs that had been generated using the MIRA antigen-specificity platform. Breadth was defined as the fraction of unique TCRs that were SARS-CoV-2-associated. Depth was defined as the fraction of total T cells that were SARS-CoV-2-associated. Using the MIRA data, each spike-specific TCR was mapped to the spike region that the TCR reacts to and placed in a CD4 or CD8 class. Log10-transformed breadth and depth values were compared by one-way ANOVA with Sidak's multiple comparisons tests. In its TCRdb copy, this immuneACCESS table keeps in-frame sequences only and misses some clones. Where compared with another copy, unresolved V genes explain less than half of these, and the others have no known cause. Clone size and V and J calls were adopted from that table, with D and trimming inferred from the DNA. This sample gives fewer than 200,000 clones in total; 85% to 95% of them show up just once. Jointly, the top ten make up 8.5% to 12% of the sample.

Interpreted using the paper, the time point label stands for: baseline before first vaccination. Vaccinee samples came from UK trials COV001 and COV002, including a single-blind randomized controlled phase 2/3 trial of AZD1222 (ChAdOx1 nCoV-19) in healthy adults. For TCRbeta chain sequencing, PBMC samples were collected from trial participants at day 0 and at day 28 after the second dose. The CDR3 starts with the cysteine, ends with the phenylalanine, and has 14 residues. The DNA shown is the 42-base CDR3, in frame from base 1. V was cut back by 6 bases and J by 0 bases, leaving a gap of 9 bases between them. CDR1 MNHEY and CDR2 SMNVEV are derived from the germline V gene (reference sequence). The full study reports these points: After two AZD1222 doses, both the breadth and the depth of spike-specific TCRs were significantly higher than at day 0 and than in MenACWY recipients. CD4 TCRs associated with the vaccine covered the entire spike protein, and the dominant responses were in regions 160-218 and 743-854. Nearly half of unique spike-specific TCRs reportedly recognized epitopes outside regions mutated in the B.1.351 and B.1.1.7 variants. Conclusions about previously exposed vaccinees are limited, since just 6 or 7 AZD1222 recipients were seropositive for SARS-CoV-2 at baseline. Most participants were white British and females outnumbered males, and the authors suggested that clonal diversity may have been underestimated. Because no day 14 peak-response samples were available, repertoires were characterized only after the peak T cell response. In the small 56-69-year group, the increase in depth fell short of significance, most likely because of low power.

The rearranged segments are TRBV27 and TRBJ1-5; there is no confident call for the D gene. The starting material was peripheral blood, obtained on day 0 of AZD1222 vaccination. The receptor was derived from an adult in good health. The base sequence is TGTGCCAGCAGCCTTGACATTAGCAATCAGCCCCAGCATTTT. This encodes CASSLDISNQPQHF.